One and the same sample provided the 15 T cell receptor beta chains below, sequenced in a study of beta chain features in type 1 diabetes. The sequenced template was cDNA made from the entire isolated RNA. Libraries were prepared by immunoSEQ multiplex PCR; TCRdb keeps only in-frame clonotypes and omits some of them. The sample comprises about 260,000 clones, more than 65% of which are singletons, and approximately 0.05% rests with the top ten. The sequenced material came from naive CD4+ T cells from blood. These receptors were collected from a man aged 25-45 years in good health.

The chain carries TRBV7-2 and TRBJ1-1; D perhaps matches TRBD1 (5 bases). CDR1 SGHTA and CDR2 FQGNSA come from the germline V gene. V was shortened by 5 bases and J by 1 base, with 11 bases between the two germline ends. CDR3 length: 14 residues. CDR3 in DNA: TGTGCCAGCAGCCATCAACAGGAGAACACTGAAGCTTTCTTT. This translates into CASSHQQENTEAFF.

The chain has TRBV25-1 and TRBJ2-1, with 10 bases that match TRBD1. The CDR3 sequence is 14 residues long. V dropped 2 bases and J dropped 6; count of bases not matched to a gene: 1. The V gene's germline CDR1 is MGHDK and CDR2 SYGVNS. CDR3 bases: TGTGCCAGCAGTGAACGGACAGGGGGCAATGAGCAGTTCTTC. This sequence encodes CASSERTGGNEQFF.

The chain joins TRBV10-3 to TRBJ2-2; possible D gene TRBD2, 5 bases. Per germline, CDR1 ENHRY and CDR2 SYGVKD. The CDR3 extends over 16 amino acids. Deletions cut 0 bases from V and 1 base from J, with 9 bases between. DNA for the CDR3: TGTGCCATCAGTGAGTCGCCGGGGATGAACACCGGGGAGCTGTTTTTT. As protein: CAISESPGMNTGELFF.

The chain joins TRBV10-3 to TRBJ2-1; 15 bases line up with TRBD2. V lost 10 bases and J lost 7; bases outside the gene matches: 11. Germline CDR1 ENHRY, CDR2 SYGVKD. The CDR3 has 16 amino acids. The CDR3 DNA sequence: TGTGCCAGCAGGCAGGGACTAGCGGGAGGTAGGAATGAGCAGTTCTTC. As protein: CASRQGLAGGRNEQFF.

Of note for this clone: The same CDR3 arises from other DNA sequences in this sample as well. The V call is TRBV29-1, the J call TRBJ2-5; D is unclear. Trimming took off 4 bases at V and 1 base at J, with 10 bases between the two ends. The CDR3 runs to 13 residues. Germline-derived CDR1 and CDR2 are SQVTM and ANQGSEA. The CDR3 DNA sequence: TGCAGCGTTGGTCGGACGGTCCAAGAGACCCAGTACTTC. Its translation is CSVGRTVQETQYF. The full variable domain, rest sourced from reference TRBV29-1 and TRBJ2-5, is SAVISQKPSRDICQRGTSLTIQCQVDSQVTMMFWYRQQPGQSLTLIATANQGSEATYESGFVIDKFPISRPNLTFSTLTVSNMSPEDSSIYLCSVGRTVQETQYFGPGTRLLVL.

V is TRBV30 and J is TRBJ1-1, with D unresolved. The V gene lost 1 base and the J gene lost 1 base, with 7 bases spanning the gap. Germline CDR1 and CDR2: GTSNPN and SVGIG (reference sequence). The CDR3 covers 13 residues. The CDR3 DNA reads TGTGCCTGGAGTGGGCAGTCGAACACTGAAGCTTTCTTT. It encodes CAWSGQSNTEAFF.

This rearrangement joins TRBV18 to TRBJ1-1; no clear D gene. Per the germline V gene, CDR1 is KGHSH and CDR2 is LQKENI. Trimming left V 0 bases short and J 5 bases short, with 7 bases between. The CDR3 consists of 13 residues. DNA of the CDR3: TGTGCCAGCTCACCACCCGGTCGGACTGAAGCTTTCTTT. Translated, it gives CASSPPGRTEAFF.

This clone was observed a few times. This chain links TRBV29-1 with TRBJ2-7, with TRBD2 matching over 7 bases. This CDR3 region has 12 residues. CDR1 and CDR2 (germline): SQVTM, ANQGSEA. V gave up 6 bases and J gave up 6 bases; unmatched junction bases: 8. This CDR3 is CSVWRPGGEQYF. The CDR3 bases are TGCAGCGTATGGCGGCCGGGGGGCGAGCAGTACTTC.

The chain carries TRBV20-1 and TRBJ2-1; D gene unclear. Germline CDR1 and CDR2: DFQATT and SNEGSKA (reference sequence). This CDR3 spans 11 amino acids. Trimming removed 3 bases at V and 8 bases at J, with 8 bases between. The CDR3 bases are TGCAGTGCTAGGAAGGGCGATGAGCAGTTCTTC. Amino acid sequence: CSARKGDEQFF.

The gene calls are TRBV29-1 and TRBJ2-1; D not resolved. This CDR3 contains 10 residues. Trimming removed 4 bases at V and 7 bases at J, with 5 bases between. Germline V lookup: CDR1 SQVTM, CDR2 ANQGSEA. The CDR3 region is CSVGANEQFF. The CDR3 nucleotides read TGCAGCGTTGGTGCGAATGAGCAGTTCTTC.

The CDR3 nucleotides are TGTGCCAGCAGCCCCCTAGACTTTCCCTTCTACGAGCAGTACTTC. It encodes CASSPLDFPFYEQYF. The chain combines TRBV9 with TRBJ2-7; D is ambiguous. Germline V gene lookup returns CDR1 SGDLS and CDR2 YYNGEE. Between the trimmed V and J ends, which lost 4 bases and 3 bases, there was a span of 17 bases. The CDR3 spans 15 residues.

In DNA, the CDR3 is TGTGCCAGCAGTGTGGGGCCGGGGGCAGATACGCAGTATTTT. This gives the protein CASSVGPGADTQYF. The rearrangement uses TRBV6-4 and TRBJ2-3; TRBD2 is a possible D gene (6 bases). V shed 4 bases and J shed 4 bases, with 12 bases lying between them. The CDR3 spans 14 residues. Germline CDR1 is MRHNA and CDR2 is SNTAGT.

This clone appeared a few times. The V call is TRBV30, the J call TRBJ2-3, with D perhaps given as TRBD1 or TRBD2 (5 bases each). This CDR3 spans 15 amino acids. V dropped 4 bases and J dropped 4 bases, with 18 bases sitting between them. Germline V lookup: CDR1 GTSNPN, CDR2 SVGIG (reference sequence). CDR3 nucleotides: TGTGCCTGGACCCCCGGGACCAAGGGGCCAGATACGCAGTATTTT. Its translation: CAWTPGTKGPDTQYF.

In its sample, this clone was seen a few times. V usage is TRBV7-2 and J usage is TRBJ2-3; D remains ambiguous. The ends were cut back, 6 bases at V and 2 bases at J, with 3 bases in the middle. CDR1 is SGHTA and CDR2 is FQGNSA in the germline V gene. The CDR3 sequence is 11 residues long. CDR3 nucleotide sequence: TGTGCCAGCAGGATCACAGATACGCAGTATTTT. Protein product: CASRITDTQYF. Full variable domain (rest looked up from reference TRBV7-2 and TRBJ2-3): GAGVSQSPSNKVTEKGKDVELRCDPISGHTALYWYRQSLGQGLEFLIYFQGNSAPDKSGLPSDRFSAERTGGSVSTLTIQRTQQEDSAVYLCASRITDTQYFGPGTRLTVL.

This clone was counted only a few times. The chain joins TRBV2 to TRBJ1-6; D remains unclear. This CDR3 is built from 13 residues. CDR1 and CDR2 (germline): SNHLY, FYNNEI. The ends were cut back, 2 bases at V and 6 bases at J, with 5 bases in the middle. CDR3 in DNA: TGTGCCAGCAGTGAAAGACGTAATTCACCCCTCCACTTT. It specifies CASSERRNSPLHF. The entire variable domain, with the rest obtained from reference TRBV2 and TRBJ1-6, is as follows: EPEVTQTPSHQVTQMGQEVILRCVPISNHLYFYWYRQILGQKVEFLVSFYNNEISEKSEIFDDQFSVERPDGSNFTLKIRSTKLEDSAMYFCASSERRNSPLHFGNGTRLTVT.